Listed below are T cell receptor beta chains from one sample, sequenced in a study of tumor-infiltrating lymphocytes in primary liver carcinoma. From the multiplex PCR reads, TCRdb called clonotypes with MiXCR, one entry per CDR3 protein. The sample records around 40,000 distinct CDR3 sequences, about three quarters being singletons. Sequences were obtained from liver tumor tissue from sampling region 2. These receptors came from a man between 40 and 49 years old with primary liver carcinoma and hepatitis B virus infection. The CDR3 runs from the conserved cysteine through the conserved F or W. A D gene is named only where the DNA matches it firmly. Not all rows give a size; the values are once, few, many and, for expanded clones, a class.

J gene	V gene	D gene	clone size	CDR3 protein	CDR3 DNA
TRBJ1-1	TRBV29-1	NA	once	CSVRAGWGMSIETFF	TGCAGCGTTCGGGCGGGGTGGGGAATGAGCATTGAAACTTTCTTT
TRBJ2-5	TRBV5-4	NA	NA	CASSLATPTQWRETQYF	TGTGCCAGCAGCTTGGCCACTCCAACGCAATGGAGGGAGACCCAGTACTTC
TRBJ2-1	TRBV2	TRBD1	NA	CASSLDRSQYNEQFF	TGTGCTAGCAGTTTGGACAGGAGCCAGTACAATGAGCAGTTCTTC
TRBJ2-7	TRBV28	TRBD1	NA	CVSSVDRGRFHEQYF	TGTGTCAGCAGTGTAGACAGGGGGCGCTTTCACGAGCAGTACTTC
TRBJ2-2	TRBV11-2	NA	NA	CTSSLDHRGRDTGEQFF	TGTACCAGCAGCTTAGATCATAGGGGTAGGGACACCGGGGAGCAGTTTTTT
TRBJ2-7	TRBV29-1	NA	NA	CIVSPGCYEQYF	TGCATCGTATCCCCAGGGTGCTACGAGCAGTACTTC
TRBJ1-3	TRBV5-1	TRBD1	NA	CASGLESQGGAGNAIYF	TGCGCCAGCGGCTTGGAGAGCCAGGGGGGAGCAGGAAACGCCATATATTTT
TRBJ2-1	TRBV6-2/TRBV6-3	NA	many	CASSPPILSSYNEQFF	TGTGCCAGCAGTCCCCCTATCTTAAGCTCCTACAATGAGCAGTTCTTC
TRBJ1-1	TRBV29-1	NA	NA	CSARSTEAIF	TGCAGCGCTAGGAGCACTGAAGCTATCTTT
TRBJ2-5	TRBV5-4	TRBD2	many	CASSPSGRMETQYF	TGTGCCAGCAGCCCCAGCGGGAGAATGGAGACCCAGTACTTC
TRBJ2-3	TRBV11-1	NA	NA	CASSSGGNSVGALIDTQYF	TGTGCCAGCAGCTCTGGGGGAAACTCTGTTGGAGCCCTCATAGATACGCAGTATTTT
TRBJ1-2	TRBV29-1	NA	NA	CSVKFTQSTYGYTF	TGCAGCGTCAAGTTTACACAGTCGACCTATGGCTACACCTTC
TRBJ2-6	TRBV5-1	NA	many	CASRSRGSGANVLTF	TGCGCCAGCAGATCTAGGGGCTCTGGGGCCAACGTCCTGACTTTC
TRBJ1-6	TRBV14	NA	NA	CANSQTGRNSSLHF	TGTGCCAACAGCCAAACAGGCCGAAATTCATCCCTCCACTTT
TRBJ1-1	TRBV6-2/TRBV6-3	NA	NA	CASRLSGLNTGAFF	TGTGCTAGCAGATTGTCAGGGCTGAACACTGGAGCCTTCTTT
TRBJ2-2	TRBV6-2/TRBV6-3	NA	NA	CASRAATGIVHANTGELFF	TGTGCCAGCAGAGCCGCGACCGGGATAGTCCACGCGAACACCGGGGAGCTATTTTTT
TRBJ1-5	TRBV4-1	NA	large	CASSPIEGSNQPQHF	TGCGCCAGCAGTCCCATAGAGGGGAGCAATCAGCCCCAGCATTTT
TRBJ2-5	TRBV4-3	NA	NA	CASCLACEETQNF	TGCGCCAGCTGCCTAGCGTGTGAAGAGACCCAGAACTTC
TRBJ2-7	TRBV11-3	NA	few	CASSLDFSNNEQYF	TGTGCCAGCAGCTTAGACTTCTCGAATAATGAGCAGTACTTC
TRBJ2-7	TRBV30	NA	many	CAWSVGTASYEQYF	TGTGCCTGGAGTGTAGGGACGGCTAGCTACGAGCAGTACTTC
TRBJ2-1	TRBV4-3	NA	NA	CASSQEYGSNYEQFF	TGTGCCAGCAGCCAAGAGTACGGGAGTAACTACGAGCAGTTCTTC
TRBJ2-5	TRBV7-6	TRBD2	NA	CASSSLLAGDETQYF	TGTGCCAGCAGCTCGTTACTAGCGGGAGACGAGACCCAGTACTTC
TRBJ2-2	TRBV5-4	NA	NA	CASRAGGAGELFF	TGTGCCAGTAGGGCCGGTGGGGCTGGGGAGCTGTTTTTT
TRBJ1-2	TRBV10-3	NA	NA	CAISEWGSGYGFTF	TGTGCCATCAGTGAATGGGGGAGCGGCTATGGCTTTACCTTC
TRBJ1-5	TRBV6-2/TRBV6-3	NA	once	CASSYDSYQPHF	TGTGCCAGCAGTTACGACAGCTATCAGCCCCATTTT
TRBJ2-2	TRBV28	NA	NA	CASNLTTENTGELFF	TGTGCCAGCAATCTAACGACAGAGAACACCGGGGAGCTGTTTTTT
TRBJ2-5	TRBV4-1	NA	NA	CASSQGGRAPQETQYF	TGCGCCAGCAGCCAAGGGGGGCGGGCCCCCCAAGAGACCCAGTATTTC
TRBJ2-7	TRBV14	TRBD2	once	CAISPRLAGAPLVTYEQYF	TGTGCCATCAGCCCCCGACTAGCGGGTGCCCCTCTGGTCACCTATGAGCAGTACTTC
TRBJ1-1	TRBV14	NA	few	CAGSPRLGAGTEAFF	TGTGCCGGCAGCCCCAGACTTGGGGCAGGCACTGAAGCTTTCTTT
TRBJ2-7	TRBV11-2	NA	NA	CTSSFNRNTYEQYF	TGTACCAGCAGCTTTAACAGGAACACCTACGAGCAGTACTTC
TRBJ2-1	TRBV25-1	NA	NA	CASRGSGGDSYNKQFF	TGTGCCAGCAGGGGTAGTGGCGGGGATTCCTACAACAAGCAGTTCTTC
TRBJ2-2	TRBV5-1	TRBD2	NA	CASSLGAGVNVGELFF	TGCGCCAGCAGCTTGGGGGCGGGAGTTAACGTCGGGGAGCTGTTTTTT
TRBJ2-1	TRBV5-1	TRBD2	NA	CASNGGTTPSYNEQFF	TGCGCTAGCAACGGAGGGACTACCCCTTCCTACAATGAGCAGTTCTTC
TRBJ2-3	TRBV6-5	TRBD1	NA	CASSRTGVTNTQYF	TGTGCCAGCAGTCGGACAGGGGTCACAAATACGCAGTATTTT
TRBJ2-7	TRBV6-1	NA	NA	CVSSEVSIQGSYEQYF	TGTGTCAGCAGTGAAGTTAGTATACAAGGTTCCTACGAGCAGTACTTC
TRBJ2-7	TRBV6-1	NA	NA	CASLRTKLRCEQYF	TGTGCCAGCCTCAGGACGAAGTTAAGATGCGAGCAGTACTTC
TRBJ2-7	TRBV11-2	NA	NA	CASSSNRNYYEQYF	TGTGCCAGCAGCTCTAACAGGAACTACTACGAGCAATACTTT
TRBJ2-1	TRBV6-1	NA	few	CATTNISGETHNEQFF	TGTGCCACAACGAATATATCGGGAGAAACCCACAATGAGCAGTTCTTC
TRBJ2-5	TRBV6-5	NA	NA	CAGRGYQETQYF	TGTGCCGGTAGGGGGTACCAAGAGACCCAGTACTTC
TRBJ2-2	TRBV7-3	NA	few	CASSENDGFTGELFF	TGTGCCAGCAGCGAAAACGATGGTTTCACCGGGGAGCTGTTTTTT
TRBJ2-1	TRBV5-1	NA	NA	CTSGQIPGNEQFF	TGCACCAGCGGTCAGATACCGGGCAATGAGCAGTTCTTC
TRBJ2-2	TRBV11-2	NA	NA	CASSTDSGTRELFF	TGTGCCAGCAGCACGGACTCGGGCACCAGGGAGCTGTTTTTT
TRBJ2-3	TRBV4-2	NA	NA	CTSSQELGSTDTQYF	TGTACCAGTAGCCAAGAACTAGGGAGCACAGATACGCAGTATTTT
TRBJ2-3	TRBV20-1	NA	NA	CSAIGDTQCF	TGTAGTGCTATAGGAGATACGCAGTGTTTT